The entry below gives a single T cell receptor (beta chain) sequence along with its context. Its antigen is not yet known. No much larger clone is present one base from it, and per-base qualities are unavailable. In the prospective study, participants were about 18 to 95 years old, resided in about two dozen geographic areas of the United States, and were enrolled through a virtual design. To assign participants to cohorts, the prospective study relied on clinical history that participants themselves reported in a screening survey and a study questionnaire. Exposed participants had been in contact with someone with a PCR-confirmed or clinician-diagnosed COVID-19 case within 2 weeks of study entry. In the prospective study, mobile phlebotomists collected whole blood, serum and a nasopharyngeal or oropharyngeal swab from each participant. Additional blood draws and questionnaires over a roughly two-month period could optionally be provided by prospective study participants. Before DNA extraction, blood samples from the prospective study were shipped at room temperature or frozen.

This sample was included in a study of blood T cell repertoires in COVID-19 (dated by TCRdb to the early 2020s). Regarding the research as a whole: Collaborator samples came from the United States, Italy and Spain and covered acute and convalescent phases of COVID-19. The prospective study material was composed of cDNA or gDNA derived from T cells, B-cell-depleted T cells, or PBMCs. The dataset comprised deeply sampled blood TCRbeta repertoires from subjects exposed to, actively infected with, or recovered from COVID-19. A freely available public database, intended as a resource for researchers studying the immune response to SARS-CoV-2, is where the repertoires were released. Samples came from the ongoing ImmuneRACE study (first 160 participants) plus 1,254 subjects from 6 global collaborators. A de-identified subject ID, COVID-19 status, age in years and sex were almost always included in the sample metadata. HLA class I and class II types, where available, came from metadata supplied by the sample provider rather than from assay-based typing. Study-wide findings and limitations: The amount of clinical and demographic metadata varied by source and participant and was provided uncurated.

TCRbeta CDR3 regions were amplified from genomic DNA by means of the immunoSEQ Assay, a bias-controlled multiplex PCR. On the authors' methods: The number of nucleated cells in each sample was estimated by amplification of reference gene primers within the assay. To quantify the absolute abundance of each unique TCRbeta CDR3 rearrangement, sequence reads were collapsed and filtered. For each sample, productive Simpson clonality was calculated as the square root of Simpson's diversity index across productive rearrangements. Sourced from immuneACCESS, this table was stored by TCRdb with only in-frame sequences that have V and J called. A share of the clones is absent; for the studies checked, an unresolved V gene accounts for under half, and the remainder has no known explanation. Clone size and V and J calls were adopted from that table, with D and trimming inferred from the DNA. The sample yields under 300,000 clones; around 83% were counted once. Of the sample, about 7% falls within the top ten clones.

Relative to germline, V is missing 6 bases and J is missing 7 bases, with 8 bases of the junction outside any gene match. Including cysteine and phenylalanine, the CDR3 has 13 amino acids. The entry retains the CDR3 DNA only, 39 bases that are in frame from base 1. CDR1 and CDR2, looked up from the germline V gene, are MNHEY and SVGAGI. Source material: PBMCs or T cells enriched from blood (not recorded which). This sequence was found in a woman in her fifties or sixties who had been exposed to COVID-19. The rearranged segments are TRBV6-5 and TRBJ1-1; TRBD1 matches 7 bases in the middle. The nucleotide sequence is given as TGTGCCAGCAGCCCAAGAGGGACAGTTGAAGCTTTCTTT. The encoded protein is CASSPRGTVEAFF.